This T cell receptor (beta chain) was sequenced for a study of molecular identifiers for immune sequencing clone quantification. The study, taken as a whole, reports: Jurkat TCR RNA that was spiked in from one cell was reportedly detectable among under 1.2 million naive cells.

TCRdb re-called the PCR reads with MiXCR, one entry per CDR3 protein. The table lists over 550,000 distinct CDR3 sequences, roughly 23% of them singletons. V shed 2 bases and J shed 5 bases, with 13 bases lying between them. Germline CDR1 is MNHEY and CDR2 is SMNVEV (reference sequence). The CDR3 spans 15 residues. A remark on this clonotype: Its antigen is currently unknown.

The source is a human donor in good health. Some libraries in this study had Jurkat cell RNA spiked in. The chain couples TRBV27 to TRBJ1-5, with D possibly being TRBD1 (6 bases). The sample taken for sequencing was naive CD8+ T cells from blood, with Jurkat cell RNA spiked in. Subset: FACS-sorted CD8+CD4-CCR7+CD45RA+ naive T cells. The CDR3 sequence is CASSLSWGADQPQHF. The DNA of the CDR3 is TGTGCCAGCAGTTTAAGTTGGGGGGCTGATCAGCCCCAGCATTTT.